The clone carrying this T cell receptor (beta chain) has only one observation. Participant reports of clinical history set cohort assignment. This sample is part of a study of blood T cell repertoires in COVID-19. The data were produced by immunoSEQ multiplex PCR, yet TCRdb's version contains in-frame clones alone and is incomplete. Counted here are 200,000 to 250,000 clones, roughly 83% occurring once; the ten biggest clones make up 1.3%. V dropped 8 bases and J dropped 1; count of bases not matched to a gene: 4. There are 13 residues in the CDR3. Germline V gene data show CDR1 as SNHLY and CDR2 as FYNNEI.

Sequencing was carried out using PBMCs or T cells enriched from blood (not recorded which). The sequence was collected from a woman in her forties with acute COVID-19. The chain couples TRBV2 to TRBJ1-1, with TRBD1 matching 7 bases. The DNA for the CDR3 is TGTGCCAGCGTGACAGGGTGGAACACTGAAGCTTTCTTT. This gives the protein CASVTGWNTEAFF. The whole variable domain, filled in from reference TRBV2 and TRBJ1-1, reads EPEVTQTPSHQVTQMGQEVILRCVPISNHLYFYWYRQILGQKVEFLVSFYNNEISEKSEIFDDQFSVERPDGSNFTLKIRSTKLEDSAMYFCASVTGWNTEAFFGQGTRLTVV.